This T cell receptor (beta chain) appears in the sequencing data of a study of Ad26.COV2.S vaccination and SARS-CoV-2 variants. Study-wide background: Among those in the COV1001 Ad26.COV2.S trial arm was the donor.

The study, taken as a whole, reports: TCR breadth and depth analyses may have underestimated total T cell responses. Spike-specific responses of CD8+ and CD4+ T cells were reported to display substantial breadth after vaccination.

This clone has more than one count but fewer than ten. Its antigen is still unknown. This table comes from immunoSEQ multiplex PCR, and its TCRdb copy is limited to in-frame clones, with some not included. The table has some 330,000 clones, roughly 90% seen once. Treatment given: around 19 received Ad26.COV2.S at low or high dose, single or two shots; a few received placebo; per-sample allocation not given. Samples came from day 63 after the first vaccine or placebo injection. Vaccine was an Ad26 vector expressing Wuhan-strain SARS-CoV-2 spike. The CDR3 covers 16 residues. The V and J ends lost 2 bases and 4 bases respectively, with 18 bases between them. Germline V lookup: CDR1 SGHRS, CDR2 YFSETQ.

This TCR was sampled from a person between 18 and 59 years old who received the Ad26.COV2.S COVID-19 vaccine or a placebo. This material consisted of peripheral blood, taken in a trial of Ad26.COV2.S vaccine versus placebo. The V and J genes are TRBV5-1 and TRBJ1-2; a weak D match, TRBD1 (6 bases). The CDR3 sequence: CASSFRGRFVGYGYTF. In DNA form, the CDR3 reads TGCGCCAGCAGCTTCAGGGGTCGGTTCGTAGGCTATGGCTACACCTTC.